This TCR beta chain was captured by sequencing in a study of blood T cell repertoires in COVID-19. Study background: Donors in Cohort 3 who had recovered were those with two negative PCRs, healthcare professional clearance, or resolution of their symptoms.

TCRdb's table, derived via immunoSEQ multiplex PCR, lists solely in-frame clones and lacks some. The sample carries over 200,000 clones, 70% to 90% recorded once. Germline trimming cut 2 bases from V and 5 bases from J; bases unmatched to any gene: 5. Germline V gives CDR1 MNHEY, CDR2 SMNVEV (reference sequence). The CDR3 is 15 amino acids. This receptor was identified in a woman aged 45 to 65 in a cohort exposed to, infected with or recovered from COVID-19 (not recorded which). The specimen was PBMCs or T cells enriched from blood (not recorded which). This sequence joins TRBV27 and TRBJ1-2, with TRBD1 matching over 10 bases. This chain's CDR3 is CASSLGDRGGYGYTF. The CDR3 nucleotides read TGTGCCAGCAGTTTAGGGGACAGGGGTGGATATGGCTACACCTTC.